This TCR beta chain was identified in a study of regulatory T cells in long-lasting Graves disease. The CDR3 has 15 amino acids. CDR1 and CDR2 (germline): DFQATT, SNEGSKA (reference sequence). Trimming at V came to 6 bases and at J to 3 bases, leaving 10 bases not matched to a gene. This clonotype was counted only a few times. Assembly of TCR beta libraries relied on iRepertoire HTBI primers together with Arm-PCR of CDR3 regions. TCRdb re-called the multiplex PCR reads through MiXCR, storing one row per CDR3 protein. The table records 500,000 to 700,000 distinct CDR3 sequences, 15% to 20% of them present only once. Time point denoted: newly diagnosed GD, antithyroid drugs for less than 3 months. Isolated PBMC RNA provided the starting material for the TCR library. The same sample was also used in a study of T cells in Graves' hyperthyroidism and ophthalmopathy.

The chain employs TRBV20-1 and TRBJ2-3; 9 bases align to TRBD2. This sequence was found in a young woman with Graves disease. This sample comprised peripheral blood mononuclear cells (PBMCs), obtained at new diagnosis, from a patient treated with antithyroid drugs. CDR3 protein: CSANPTSGFTDTQYF. CDR3 sequence (DNA): TGCAGTGCCAACCCCACTAGCGGGTTTACAGATACGCAGTATTTT.